The 9 T cell receptor beta chains presented below share a single source sample, sequenced in a study of blood T cell repertoires in COVID-19. Here immunoSEQ multiplex PCR was the method, and the copy in TCRdb shows in-frame clones only, minus some. There are under 250,000 clones in the sample; over 65% occur only once, and about 3.2% lies in the top ten. The sample comprised PBMCs or T cells enriched from blood (not recorded which). The receptor set was obtained from a woman in her fifties or sixties who had recovered from COVID-19.

J is TRBJ1-4 and V is TRBV5-1; the match to TRBD1 covers 8 bases. V trimming: 4 bases; J trimming: 0 bases; junction bases outside the gene matches: 2. The CDR3 has 15 residues. Germline V gene data show CDR1 as SGHRS and CDR2 as YFSETQ. The CDR3: CASSEQGATNEKLFF. DNA for the CDR3: TGCGCCAGCAGCGAACAGGGGGCAACTAATGAAAAACTGTTTTTT.

The chain employs TRBV13 and TRBJ2-5, with 7 bases matching TRBD1. Germline CDR1 reads PRHDT; CDR2 reads FYEKMQ (reference sequence). CDR3 length: 14 amino acids. With V trimmed by 5 bases and J by 2 bases, 5 bases remained unmatched. CDR3 sequence (DNA): TGTGCCAGCAGCCCACGACAGGGACAAGAGACCCAGTACTTC. Translation: CASSPRQGQETQYF.

The chain combines TRBV19 with TRBJ1-5; D gene ambiguous. Trimming cost V 4 bases and J 4 bases, with 17 bases left between them. CDR1 is LNHDA and CDR2 is SQIVND in the germline V gene (reference sequence). The length of the CDR3 is 16 residues. The CDR3 region is CASSTPPRQRNQPQHF. CDR3 DNA: TGTGCCAGTAGTACCCCCCCACGCCAGAGGAATCAGCCCCAGCATTTT.

This clone was seen only a few times. The chain carries TRBV18 and TRBJ1-2, with TRBD1 matching 7 bases. The CDR3 is made up of 14 amino acids. Unmatched junction bases numbered 9, after V lost 3 bases and J lost 8 bases. From germline, CDR1 is KGHSH and CDR2 LQKENI. CDR3 protein: CASSPPPGGWGYTF. CDR3 sequence (DNA): TGTGCCAGCTCACCGCCGCCAGGGGGTTGGGGCTACACCTTC. The whole variable domain, remainder taken from reference TRBV18 and TRBJ1-2, is NAGVMQNPRHLVRRRGQEARLRCSPMKGHSHVYWYRQLPEEGLKFMVYLQKENIIDESGMPKERFSAEFPKEGPSILRIQQVVRGDSAAYFCASSPPPGGWGYTFGSGTRLTVV.

This chain joins TRBV7-8 and TRBJ1-4; tentative D call: TRBD1 (6 bases). The CDR3 runs 14 residues. The germline CDR1 and CDR2 sequences are SGHVS and FQNEAQ. Trimming cost V 4 bases and J 7 bases, with 13 bases left between them. In DNA, the CDR3 is TGTGCCAGCAGCTACCAGGACAGCGGTGAAAAACTGTTTTTT. It encodes CASSYQDSGEKLFF.

The genes are TRBV5-1 and TRBJ1-3; a weak D match, TRBD1 (6 bases). Trimming pared 2 bases from V and 4 bases from J, leaving 10 bases between. Germline V gene sequence: CDR1 SGHRS, CDR2 YFSETQ. This CDR3 spans 14 amino acids. The CDR3: CASSLQGRGNTIYF. CDR3 coding DNA: TGCGCCAGCAGCTTACAGGGTCGAGGAAACACCATATATTTT.

The chain has TRBV10-1 and TRBJ2-3; D gene ambiguous. CDR1 WNHNN and CDR2 SYGVQD come from the germline V gene (reference sequence). The CDR3 covers 11 residues. Trimming stripped 9 bases from V and 2 bases from J, with 6 bases between. CDR3 in amino acids: CARASTDTQYF. CDR3 nucleotide sequence: TGCGCCAGGGCTTCCACAGATACGCAGTATTTT.

The chain carries TRBV3-1 (or the pseudogene TRBV3-2) and TRBJ2-1, with D tentatively TRBD2 (6 bases). CDR1 and CDR2 (germline): LGHDT, YNNKEL (reference sequence). The CDR3 contains 13 residues. V lost 5 bases and J lost 5, with 10 bases in between. The CDR3 coding sequence is TGTGCCAGCAGCAGGGACTTAAACAATGAGCAGTTCTTC. As protein: CASSRDLNNEQFF.

For this clone: Other nucleotide sequences in the sample specify the same CDR3. In DNA, the CDR3 is TGTGCCAGCTCACCGGGACAGGGCACTGAAGCTTTCTTT. Translating it yields CASSPGQGTEAFF. V and J are TRBV18 and TRBJ1-1, with 9 bases identical to TRBD1. This CDR3 contains 13 residues. Germline values: CDR1 KGHSH, CDR2 LQKENI. J gave up 4 bases and V 3 bases, and 0 bases lay outside the gene matches.